Listed below are T cell receptor beta chains from one sample, sequenced in a study of T cell repertoires in cytomegalovirus infection. What these receptors recognize is not known. TCRdb reanalysed the reads using MiXCR and keeps one entry per CDR3 protein. This sample has tens of thousands of distinct CDR3 sequences, with around 18% found just once. The material was CD8+ T cells from cultured PBMCs, obtained from culture after CMV antigen stimulation. These TCRs come from a human donor in good health (CMV status not recorded). Some clones in this sample may be carry-over from other donors' samples. Each CDR3 is given with its conserved first and last residue. Rows may omit the clone size; those that give it use once, few, many or a size class.

clone_size j_call v_call cdr3_aa
. TRBJ2-1 TRBV5-1 CASSSESKHEQFF
few TRBJ1-2 TRBV7-8 CASSLELNQGARGYTF
many TRBJ1-6 TRBV6-1 CASSRRTPGENSPLHF
. TRBJ1-1 TRBV2 CASKTRGTEAFF
. TRBJ2-7 TRBV7-8 CASSFRDRSYEQYF
. TRBJ2-7 TRBV12-3/TRBV12-4 CASSLLAEPYEQYF
once TRBJ2-1 TRBV6-5 CASSSSGTDYNEQFF
. TRBJ2-7 TRBV7-9 CASSHRRNYEQYF
. TRBJ2-7 TRBV28 CASSFTLGGPYEQYF
. TRBJ2-1 TRBV4-1 CASSQDLGGWSNEQFF
. TRBJ1-6 TRBV7-9 CASSEDRGSPLHF